Each of the 29 T cell receptor beta chains below was sequenced from the same sample in a study of cytomegalovirus exposure and HLA in healthy donors. Researchers ran the PCR with 60 Vbeta and 13 Jbeta primers. Measured with immunoSEQ multiplex PCR; TCRdb has only the in-frame clones, and not every one. The sample has approximately 150,000 clones; under 90% are singletons. Input material: PBMCs. The receptors derive from a man in his thirties or forties in good health and CMV-seropositive.

This chain's CDR3 is CASSLASTGGNTEAFF. Here the CDR3 DNA reads TGTGCCAGCAGCTTAGCATCAACAGGGGGGAACACTGAAGCTTTCTTT. The gene calls are TRBV7-2 and TRBJ1-1, with 8 bases fitting TRBD1. After removal of 0 bases from V and 1 base from J, the junction contained 4 bases not matched to a gene. This CDR3 is 16 amino acids long. CDR1 SGHTA and CDR2 FQGNSA come from the germline V gene.

The chain links TRBV30 to TRBJ2-3; D possibly corresponds to TRBD2 (5 bases). There are 15 residues in the CDR3. V lost 1 base to trimming and J lost 4 bases, with 15 bases between them. Germline loops: CDR1 GTSNPN, CDR2 SVGIG (reference sequence). The CDR3 sequence: CAWSGLRGEADTQYF. DNA for the CDR3: TGTGCCTGGAGTGGGCTTCGGGGAGAGGCAGATACGCAGTATTTT.

The rearrangement links TRBV4-1 to TRBJ1-4, with D tentatively TRBD1 (6 bases). Looked up from germline, CDR1 is MGHRA and CDR2 is YSYEKL. The CDR3 runs to 17 residues. V was pared by 6 bases and J by 8 bases, with 25 bases between. The CDR3 DNA reads as TGCGCCAGCAGTCGGAAGGCGGTGGGGGGGCTAAGCGAAAAACTGTTTTTT. The encoded protein is CASSRKAVGGLSEKLFF.

This clone is a singleton in its sample. The chain employs TRBV5-6 and TRBJ1-6; 10 nucleotides align to TRBD1. After removal of 4 bases from V and 6 bases from J, the junction contained 7 bases not matched to a gene. The CDR3 is made up of 16 amino acids. CDR1 is SGHDT, CDR2 YYEEEE, per germline. DNA of the CDR3: TGTGCCAGCAGCCCTGGGACAGGGGAAACTAATTCACCCCTCCACTTT. The encoded protein is CASSPGTGETNSPLHF. Together with reference TRBV5-6 and TRBJ1-6, the CDR3 gives the full variable domain: DAGVTQSPTHLIKTRGQQVTLRCSPKSGHDTVSWYQQALGQGPQFIFQYYEEEERQRGNFPDRFSGHQFPNYSSELNVNALLLGDSALYLCASSPGTGETNSPLHFGNGTRLTVT.

This clone was observed a handful of times. The rearrangement uses TRBV6-1 and TRBJ2-1; D may be TRBD2 (5 bases). Trimming removed 4 bases at V and 1 base at J, with 17 bases between. Germline V lookup: CDR1 MNHNS, CDR2 SASEGT. This CDR3 has 17 residues. The CDR3 DNA is TGTGCCAGCAGTGGGGAGCCTCCCGTGAGGTCCTACAATGAGCAGTTCTTC. As protein: CASSGEPPVRSYNEQFF.

The chain uses TRBV25-1 and TRBJ2-2; TRBD2 matches 14 bases. Trimming removed 3 bases from V and 1 base from J; junction bases left unmatched: 4. Germline V gene lookup returns CDR1 MGHDK and CDR2 SYGVNS. The CDR3 runs 18 residues. The chain's CDR3 is CASSDGLAGGGNTGELFF. The CDR3 region has the DNA TGTGCCAGCAGTGATGGACTAGCGGGAGGAGGGAACACCGGGGAGCTGTTTTTT.

This clone was seen more than once but under ten times. The chain recombines TRBV7-2 with TRBJ2-6; TRBD2 aligns across 8 bases. CDR3 length equals 17 residues. Losses at the gene ends were 0 bases for V and 0 bases for J; bases not matched to a gene: 1. Germline CDR1 reads SGHTA; CDR2 reads FQGNSA. The CDR3 DNA follows: TGTGCCAGCAGCTTAGCAGCGGGAGCCTCTGGGGCCAACGTCCTGACTTTC. This codes for CASSLAAGASGANVLTF.

This clone was counted between two and nine times. Other DNA sequences in this sample translate to the same CDR3. The gene calls are TRBV7-9 and TRBJ1-2; 7 bases agree with TRBD1. J gave up 8 bases and V 5 bases, and 8 bases lay outside the gene matches. The CDR3 has 13 residues. The germline CDR1 and CDR2 sequences are SEHNR and FQNEAQ (reference sequence). The CDR3 nucleotides read TGTGCCAGCAGCCCGAGACAGGGCTACGGCTACACCTTC. It translates to CASSPRQGYGYTF. The entire variable domain, with the rest obtained from reference TRBV7-9 and TRBJ1-2, is as follows: DTGVSQNPRHKITKRGQNVTFRCDPISEHNRLYWYRQTLGQGPEFLTYFQNEAQLEKSRLLSDRFSAERPKGSFSTLEIQRTEQGDSAMYLCASSPRQGYGYTFGSGTRLTVV.

The chain links TRBV27 to TRBJ2-7; 8 bases map to TRBD2. CDR1 MNHEY and CDR2 SMNVEV come from the germline V gene (reference sequence). This CDR3 region has 16 residues. V was clipped by 5 bases and J by 0 bases; unmatched bases: 9. The chain's CDR3 is CASSPAGGGRSYEQYF. CDR3 DNA: TGTGCCAGCAGTCCCGCGGGGGGCGGACGCTCCTACGAGCAGTACTTC.

This sequence joins TRBV2 and TRBJ1-1; D not certain. V dropped 4 bases and J dropped 4 bases, with 13 bases sitting between them. CDR1 and CDR2 from the germline V gene are SNHLY and FYNNEI. This CDR3 spans 14 amino acids. The CDR3 sequence: CASSVAPGGTEAFF. CDR3 in DNA: TGTGCCAGCAGTGTGGCTCCTGGCGGCACTGAAGCTTTCTTT.

This chain joins TRBV6-5 and TRBJ2-3; D unresolved. V was shortened by 7 bases and J by 2 bases, with 13 bases between the two germline ends. The CDR3 contains 14 residues. Germline V gene sequence: CDR1 MNHEY, CDR2 SVGAGI. The DNA for the CDR3 is TGTGCCAGCACCCCCCCAGGCCTCACAGATACGCAGTATTTT. Translating gives CASTPPGLTDTQYF.

The rearrangement joins TRBV19 to TRBJ2-5; 11 bases map to TRBD2. Per germline, CDR1 LNHDA and CDR2 SQIVND (reference sequence). V was clipped by 5 bases and J by 5 bases; unmatched bases: 4. The CDR3 runs to 14 residues. The CDR3 sequence: CASSPRTSGETQYF. CDR3 sequence (DNA): TGTGCCAGTAGTCCAAGGACTAGCGGGGAGACCCAGTACTTC.

Only one count was recorded for this clone. V and J are TRBV18 and TRBJ1-1; 9 bases align to TRBD1. Germline trimming cut 2 bases from V and 3 bases from J; bases unmatched to any gene: 4. The CDR3 is 15 amino acids. Germline loops: CDR1 KGHSH, CDR2 LQKENI. CDR3 protein: CASSPIRQGDTEAFF. CDR3 DNA sequence: TGTGCCAGCTCACCAATCAGACAGGGGGACACTGAAGCTTTCTTT.

This rearrangement joins TRBV7-2 to TRBJ1-2; the match to TRBD1 covers 11 bases. The CDR3 consists of 14 residues. From germline, CDR1 is SGHTA and CDR2 FQGNSA. V lost 4 bases, J lost 7 bases, and 5 bases stayed unmatched. The CDR3 DNA is TGTGCCAGCAGCTGGGGACAGGGGGGTACTGGCTACACCTTC. This codes for CASSWGQGGTGYTF.

The chain recombines TRBV6-5 with TRBJ2-7, with 7 bases matching TRBD1. The CDR3 has 13 residues. CDR1 and CDR2 from the germline V gene are MNHEY and SVGAGI. Germline trimming cut 2 bases from V and 3 bases from J; bases unmatched to any gene: 1. CDR3 nucleotides: TGTGCCAGCAGTTACACAGGGGTCTACGAGCAGTACTTC. This gives the protein CASSYTGVYEQYF.

A note on this clone: A read error is likely, as this CDR3 ends without the conserved phenylalanine or tryptophan. It is unclear where the CDR3 begins or ends on the DNA, so no DNA is shown, and the CDR3 is as TCRdb lists it. The chain couples TRBV5-1 to TRBJ2-7; the table's D gene call, TRBD2, was not cross checked with the DNA. Germline CDR1 reads SGHRS; CDR2 reads YFSETQ. The CDR3 numbers 9 amino acids, ends counted. Here the CDR3 reads CASSLDYFY.

J is TRBJ2-7 and V is TRBV5-1; 8 bases agree with TRBD2. The CDR3 extends over 16 amino acids. V was clipped by 0 bases and J by 2 bases; unmatched bases: 7. Germline CDR1 is SGHRS and CDR2 is YFSETQ. CDR3 sequence reads: CASSLGRRGGAYEQYF. The CDR3 DNA reads TGCGCCAGCAGCTTGGGACGACGGGGGGGGGCCTACGAGCAGTACTTC.

This chain links TRBV6-5 with TRBJ1-6; 10 bases map to TRBD1. The CDR3 has 16 residues. Germline CDR1 and CDR2: MNHEY and SVGAGI. Trimming cost V 2 bases and J 7 bases; bases outside gene matches: 5. The CDR3 sequence: CASSYRRDRGNSPLHF. The CDR3 DNA follows: TGTGCCAGCAGTTACCGCCGGGACAGGGGAAATTCACCCCTCCACTTT.

This chain connects TRBV12-5 to TRBJ1-1, with a tentative D call TRBD1 (5 bases). CDR3 length: 16 residues. With 0 bases removed from V and 3 bases from J, the gap between germline ends came to 14 bases. Germline CDR1 is LGHNT and CDR2 is FRNRAP. The CDR3 nucleotides read TGTGCTAGTGGTTTGGTGAGGGGCGCGGGATACACTGAAGCTTTCTTT. It specifies CASGLVRGAGYTEAFF.

The rearrangement joins TRBV6-5 to TRBJ1-5; 10 positions match TRBD1. This CDR3 has 15 amino acids. J gave up 3 bases and V 5 bases, and 4 bases lay outside the gene matches. Per the germline V gene, CDR1 is MNHEY and CDR2 is SVGAGI. The CDR3 here is CASSGTGAPNQPQHF. The CDR3 coding sequence is TGTGCCAGCAGTGGGACAGGGGCTCCCAATCAGCCCCAGCATTTT.

This clone was seen only once. V and J are TRBV10-2 and TRBJ2-3; the match to TRBD2 covers 14 bases. The CDR3 is made up of 14 amino acids. From germline, CDR1 is WSHSY and CDR2 SAAADI. V lost 9 bases and J lost 3; bases outside the gene matches: 2. The CDR3 region has the DNA TGCGCCAGTCGGACTAGCGGGGGGACAGATACGCAGTATTTT. Amino acids: CASRTSGGTDTQYF.

The rearrangement joins TRBV4-1 to TRBJ1-5; D is ambiguous. Germline CDR1 and CDR2: MGHRA and YSYEKL. Trimming shortened V by 3 bases and J by 6 bases, and 6 bases separated the two germline ends. The CDR3 covers 12 residues. In DNA, the CDR3 is TGCGCCAGCAGCCACCCATTTCAGCCCCAGCATTTT. Amino acids: CASSHPFQPQHF.

This chain uses TRBV5-1 with TRBJ1-2; no definite D call. Germline CDR1 SGHRS, CDR2 YFSETQ. This CDR3 is built from 14 residues. V shed 5 bases and J shed 0 bases, with 11 bases lying between them. The CDR3 is CASRAGGTNYGYTF. DNA for the CDR3: TGCGCCAGCAGGGCGGGAGGGACTAACTATGGCTACACCTTC.

J is TRBJ2-1 and V is TRBV27; 7 positions match TRBD2. Germline-derived CDR1 and CDR2 are MNHEY and SMNVEV (reference sequence). The J segment lost 8 bases and the V segment lost 5 bases, leaving 6 bases of the junction unmatched. The CDR3 spans 13 residues. The CDR3 nucleotides read TGTGCCAGCAGTGCCAGCGGGATCGATGAGCAGTTCTTC. This encodes CASSASGIDEQFF.

This rearrangement joins TRBV6-6 to TRBJ1-4; tentatively, D is TRBD1 (5 bases). CDR1 and CDR2 from the germline V gene are MNHNY and SVGAGI (reference sequence). The CDR3 runs 14 residues. V was clipped by 3 bases and J by 5 bases, with 10 bases between them. The CDR3 DNA reads as TGTGCCAGCAGTTATGGCAGGACAAATGAAAAACTGTTTTTT. Translating gives CASSYGRTNEKLFF.

The chain employs TRBV18 and TRBJ2-7, with 10 bases lining up with TRBD1. This CDR3 has 16 amino acids. V dropped 6 bases and J dropped 3; count of bases not matched to a gene: 11. Germline CDR1 is KGHSH and CDR2 is LQKENI. The CDR3 is CASSPPKTGGYYEQYF. DNA for the CDR3: TGTGCCAGCTCCCCCCCAAAGACAGGGGGCTACTACGAGCAGTACTTC.

The V and J genes are TRBV19 and TRBJ2-1; TRBD1 matches at 8 bases. There are 17 residues in the CDR3. Germline trimming cut 3 bases from V and 9 bases from J; bases unmatched to any gene: 16. Germline V gene lookup returns CDR1 LNHDA and CDR2 SQIVND (reference sequence). In DNA form, the CDR3 reads TGTGCCAGTAGTATTCGTTCCGGGACAGGAAACGTCGGTGAGCAGTTCTTC. It codes for CASSIRSGTGNVGEQFF.

This clone was recorded only once. This sequence joins TRBV6-1 and TRBJ2-7, with D tentatively TRBD1 (6 bases). CDR3 size: 14 residues. Germline V CDR1 and CDR2: MNHNS, SASEGT. Trimming pared 6 bases from V and 2 bases from J, leaving 14 bases between. The chain's CDR3 is CASSLRQVPYEQYF. The CDR3 nucleotides are TGTGCCAGCAGCCTTAGACAGGTCCCCTACGAGCAGTACTTC.

V and J are TRBV7-9 and TRBJ2-7; 7 bases line up with TRBD1. This CDR3 has 15 amino acids. Germline V CDR1 and CDR2: SEHNR, FQNEAQ (reference sequence). The trim removed 3 bases at V and 5 bases at J, leaving 10 bases unmatched. CDR3 DNA sequence: TGTGCCAGCAGCTTGACCGACAGGGATAAGAACGAGCAGTACTTC. Amino acids: CASSLTDRDKNEQYF.